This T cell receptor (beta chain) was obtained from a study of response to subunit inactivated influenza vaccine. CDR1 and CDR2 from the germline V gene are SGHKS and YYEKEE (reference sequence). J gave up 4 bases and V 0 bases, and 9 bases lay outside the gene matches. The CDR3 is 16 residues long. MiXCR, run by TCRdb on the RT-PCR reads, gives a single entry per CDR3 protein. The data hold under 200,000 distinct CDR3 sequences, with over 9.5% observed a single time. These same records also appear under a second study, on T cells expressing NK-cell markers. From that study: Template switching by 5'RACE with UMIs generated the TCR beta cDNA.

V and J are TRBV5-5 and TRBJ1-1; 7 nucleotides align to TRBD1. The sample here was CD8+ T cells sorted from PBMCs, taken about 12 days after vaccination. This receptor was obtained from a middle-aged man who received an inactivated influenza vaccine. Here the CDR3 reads CASSLGVAGGSTEAFF. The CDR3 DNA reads TGTGCCAGCAGCTTGGGTGTGGCAGGGGGAAGCACTGAAGCTTTCTTT.